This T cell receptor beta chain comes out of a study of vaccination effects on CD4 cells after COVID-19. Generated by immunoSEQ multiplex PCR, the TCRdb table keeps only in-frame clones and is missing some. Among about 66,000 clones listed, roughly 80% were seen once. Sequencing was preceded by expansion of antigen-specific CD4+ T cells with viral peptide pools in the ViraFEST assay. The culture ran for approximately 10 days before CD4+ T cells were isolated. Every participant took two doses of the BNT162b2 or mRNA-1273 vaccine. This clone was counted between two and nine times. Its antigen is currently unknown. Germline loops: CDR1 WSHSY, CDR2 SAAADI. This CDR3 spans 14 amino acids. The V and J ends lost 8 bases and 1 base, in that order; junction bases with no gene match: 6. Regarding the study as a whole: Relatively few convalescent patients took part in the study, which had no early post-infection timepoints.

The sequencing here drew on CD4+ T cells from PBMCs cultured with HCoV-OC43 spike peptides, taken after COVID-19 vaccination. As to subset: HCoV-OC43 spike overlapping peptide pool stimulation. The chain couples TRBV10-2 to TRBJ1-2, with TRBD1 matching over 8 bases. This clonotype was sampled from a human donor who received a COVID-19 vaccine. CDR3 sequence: CASQDRERNYGYTF. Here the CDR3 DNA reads TGCGCCAGCCAGGACAGGGAGCGTAACTATGGCTACACCTTC.